Described below is a single TCR beta chain sequence and its context. This specimen comes from a study of OX40 agonist ivuxolimab in advanced cancers. Germline V gives CDR1 GTSNPN, CDR2 SVGIG (reference sequence). V was cut by 1 base and J by 8 bases, with 17 bases left in between. The length of the CDR3 is 14 residues. Assay used: immunoSEQ multiplex PCR; TCRdb lists only in-frame clones, some missing. The sample includes 70,000 to 95,000 clones, 85% to 90% of them seen just once. The gene calls are TRBV30 and TRBJ1-1; D remains ambiguous. The source is an adult with an advanced solid tumor such as melanoma, head and neck, liver or kidney cancer. Sequencing was performed on CD4+ or CD8+ T cells sorted from blood, taken in a trial of the OX40 agonist ivuxolimab. The CDR3 region is CAWSGITGPVEAFF. For the CDR3, the DNA is TGTGCCTGGAGTGGGATAACGGGCCCCGTAGAAGCTTTCTTT.